The present T cell receptor beta chain was sequenced within a study of blood T cell repertoires in COVID-19. Looking at the study overall: There were acute and convalescent COVID-19 samples, and they came from the United States, Italy and Spain.

The CDR3 is 17 amino acids. The germline CDR1 and CDR2 sequences are SGDLS and YYNGEE. V gave up 3 bases and J gave up 0 bases, with 18 bases separating them. The protocol was immunoSEQ multiplex PCR, while the TCRdb copy is restricted to in-frame clones and leaves out a portion. The table lists fewer than 500,000 clones, approximately 88% of them singletons, with roughly 0.97% in the top ten. This clone was seen once. Assignments of participants to cohorts depended upon their own reported clinical history. Material: PBMCs or T cells enriched from blood (not recorded which). The receptor comes from a woman between 25 and 40 years old with acute COVID-19. V usage is TRBV9 and J usage is TRBJ2-5, with D possibly TRBD2 on 5 matching bases. CDR3 in DNA: TGTGCCAGCAGCGAATGGACGCCGGGATCCTACCAAGAGACCCAGTACTTC. It codes for CASSEWTPGSYQETQYF.